The T cell receptor beta chain under discussion was sequenced for a study of T cells after yellow fever vaccination (dated by TCRdb to between 2018 and 2021). General notes on the study: The SMART-Seq v4 Ultra Low Input RNA kit was used to prepare libraries from fractions with low cell numbers. Two healthy male donors, one aged 18 to 29 and one aged 30 to 39 years, were included in the cohort. To follow T-cell clones before and after primary and booster YFV17D yellow fever vaccination, bulk TCR alpha and beta repertoires were sequenced over time. Bulk PBMC replicates and cell subsets were isolated from blood drawn at multiple timepoints before and after both primary and secondary immunization.

The CDR3 sequence holds 13 residues, the cysteine and phenylalanine included. The sequence is cut down to CDR3 DNA, 39 bases in frame from base 1. CDR1 is given as SQVTM and CDR2 as ANQGSEA, both from the germline V gene. V loses 6 bases, J loses 8 bases, and the germline ends lie 17 bases apart. Study-level results and caveats: A small fraction of clonotypes appeared in both the CD4 and CD8 compartments, likely as a result of convergent recombination. Computational filtering was required because FACS-sorted repertoires could contain abundant contaminating clonotypes from the bulk population. Compared with the primary T-cell response, the secondary T-cell response was weaker but faster, peaking on day 5 rather than day 15. The study included only two donors, which limits how far the findings can be generalized. Most clones expanded after primary vaccination (almost 97% of CD4 and 88% of CD8) were re-detected after the booster, suggesting that broad memory maintenance occurred.

TCR cDNA was synthesized by 5'RACE template switching, through which a universal primer site and unique molecular identifiers were introduced. Priming for cDNA synthesis came from both the TCR alpha and TCR beta constant segments. Library amplification involved two PCR steps, and the second step added sample barcodes and sequencing adapters. Libraries were sequenced on Illumina HiSeq 2500 (2x100 bp) or NovaSeq (2x150 bp). The authors' pipeline ran thus. Demultiplexing of reads and collapsing into UMI consensus sequences were performed with MIGEC, and V(D)J alignment was carried out with MiXCR. Vaccine-responding clonotypes were identified with edgeR using replicate PBMC samples, with FDR below 0.01 and a log2 fold change above 5 up to day 15 being required. Each bulk clonotype received a CD4 or CD8 identity based on whether the sequenced CD4 or CD8 repertoire contained that clonotype at higher abundance. TCRdb reworked the public reads: Q25 trimming with fastp, MiXCR clone assembly, productive beta chains retained. When rows share a CDR3 protein, they turn into one entry using the most common DNA and genes. TCRdb, rather than the study authors, made the V and J calls. The sample includes hundreds of thousands of distinct CDR3 sequences, with about 12% observed a single time. 15% of the sample goes to the ten largest clones.

What this sample's treatment or condition label stands for: live attenuated yellow fever vaccine strain. At each blood-draw timepoint, two biological replicates of bulk PBMCs were obtained. A standard Ficoll-Paque protocol was used to isolate PBMCs from peripheral blood. RNA was extracted with TriZol from bulk PBMCs, CD4 and CD8 fractions, and dextramer-positive and dextramer-negative fractions. Remarks on this clonotype: No cognate antigen has been identified for it. No base quality information exists; no much larger clone differs at one position.

This chain is built from TRBV29-1 and TRBJ2-1; TRBD2 is a possible D gene, resting on 6 matching bases. The specimen was PBMCs, collected on the day of the yellow fever booster vaccination. The receptor was isolated from a man aged 25-45 years who received the YFV17D yellow fever vaccine. The CDR3 has the sequence CSVPDRGLDEQFF. The DNA sequence follows: TGCAGCGTACCTGACCGGGGGTTAGATGAGCAGTTCTTC.